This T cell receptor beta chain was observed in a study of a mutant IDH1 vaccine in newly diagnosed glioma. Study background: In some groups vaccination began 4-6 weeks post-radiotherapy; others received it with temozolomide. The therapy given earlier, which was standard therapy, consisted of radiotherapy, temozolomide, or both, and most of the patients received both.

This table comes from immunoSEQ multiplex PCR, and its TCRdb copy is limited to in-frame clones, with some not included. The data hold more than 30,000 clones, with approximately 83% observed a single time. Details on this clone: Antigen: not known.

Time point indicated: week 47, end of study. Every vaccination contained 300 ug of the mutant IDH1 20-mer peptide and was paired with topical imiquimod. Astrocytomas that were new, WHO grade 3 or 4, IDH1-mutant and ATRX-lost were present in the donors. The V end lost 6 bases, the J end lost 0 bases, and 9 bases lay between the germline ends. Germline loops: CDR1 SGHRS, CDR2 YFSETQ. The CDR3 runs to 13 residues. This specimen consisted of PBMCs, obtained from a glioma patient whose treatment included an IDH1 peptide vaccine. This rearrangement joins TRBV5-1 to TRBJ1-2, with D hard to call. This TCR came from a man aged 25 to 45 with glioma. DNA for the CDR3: TGCGCCAGCACCCAAGGAGCTAACTATGGCTACACCTTC. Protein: CASTQGANYGYTF. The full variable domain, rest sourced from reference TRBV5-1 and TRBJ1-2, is KAGVTQTPRYLIKTRGQQVTLSCSPISGHRSVSWYQQTPGQGLQFLFEYFSETQRNKGNFPGRFSGRQFSNSRSEMNVSTLELGDSALYLCASTQGANYGYTFGSGTRLTVV.